This T cell receptor (beta chain) was obtained from a study of T cell responses to AZD1222 COVID-19 vaccine. Findings of the study overall: White British ancestry dominated among donors, who included more females, and clonal diversity was possibly underestimated. The study identified only a handful of AZD1222 recipients as seropositive at baseline. Two AZD1222 administrations were followed by greater Spike-specific TCR breadth and depth. Of spike-specific TCRs, nearly half reportedly target regions left unmutated in variants.

The data were produced by immunoSEQ multiplex PCR, yet TCRdb's version contains in-frame clones alone and is incomplete. The table shows approximately 130,000 clones, with roughly 92% occurring only once. As to this clone: Its antigen is not identified.

Trimming took 0 bases from V and 7 from J, leaving 10 bases between them. The CDR3 spans 14 residues. Per germline, CDR1 MGHRA and CDR2 YSYEKL. This rearrangement joins TRBV4-1 to TRBJ2-1, with no clear D. The clonotype originates from an adult in good health. The sequences come from peripheral blood, collected on day 0 of AZD1222 vaccination. CDR3 protein: CASSQDGRVNEQFF. DNA of the CDR3: TGCGCCAGCAGCCAAGATGGACGAGTGAATGAGCAGTTCTTC.